Below, 27 T cell receptor beta chains from the same sample are listed, as sequenced in a study of cytomegalovirus exposure and HLA in healthy donors. PCR used 60 Vbeta primers and 13 Jbeta primers. Method: immunoSEQ multiplex PCR; TCRdb's copy keeps in-frame clones and lacks some. The profile covers about 170,000 clones, with approximately 80% appearing a single time and about 0.77% taken by the ten largest. The sample consisted of PBMCs. Source of these receptors: a woman aged 18-29 years in good health and CMV-seronegative.

The V call is TRBV27, the J call TRBJ2-7, with TRBD1 identical over 7 bases. CDR3 length: 14 amino acids. Trimming took 2 bases from V and 7 from J; bases not matched to a gene: 8. Germline V CDR1 and CDR2: MNHEY, SMNVEV (reference sequence). CDR3 bases: TGTGCCAGCAGTTTAGAAACAGGGGTGGGGGAGCAGTACTTC. This gives the protein CASSLETGVGEQYF.

This rearrangement joins TRBV11-3 to TRBJ2-3; 12 bases are a match to TRBD2. The germline V gene encodes CDR1 SGHNT and CDR2 YENEEA. The CDR3 has 15 amino acids. V lost 6 bases, J lost 4 bases, and 5 bases stayed unmatched. The CDR3 nucleotides are TGTGCCAGCAGTCCTCCTAGCGGGAGGGCAGATACGCAGTATTTT. Translation: CASSPPSGRADTQYF.

V gene TRBV5-1 combines with J gene TRBJ2-1; 8 positions agree with TRBD2. CDR3 length: 17 residues. V shed 4 bases and J 8 bases; nucleotides not matched to a gene: 17. From germline, CDR1 is SGHRS and CDR2 YFSETQ. CDR3 DNA: TGCGCCAGCAGCCCCCTTGGAGGGACTAGGTTCTTCGATGAGCAGTTCTTC. This encodes CASSPLGGTRFFDEQFF.

The chain carries TRBV28 and TRBJ2-1; 7 nucleotides line up with TRBD2. The CDR3 length is 15 residues. Losses at the gene ends were 6 bases for V and 0 bases for J; bases not matched to a gene: 5. CDR1 is MDHEN and CDR2 is SYDVKM in the germline V gene. This chain's CDR3 is CASSAGLDSYNEQFF. The DNA of the CDR3 is TGTGCCAGCAGCGCCGGACTAGACTCCTACAATGAGCAGTTCTTC. The complete variable domain, with remaining parts taken from reference TRBV28 and TRBJ2-1, reads DVKVTQSSRYLVKRTGEKVFLECVQDMDHENMFWYRQDPGLGLRLIYFSYDVKMKEKGDIPEGYSVSREKKERFSLILESASTNQTSMYLCASSAGLDSYNEQFFGPGTRLTVL.

This chain connects TRBV6-1 to TRBJ1-5; D remains ambiguous. Trimming took 3 bases from V and 1 from J, leaving 10 bases between them. The CDR3 runs to 15 residues. Germline V lookup: CDR1 MNHNS, CDR2 SASEGT. CDR3 loop: CASSERFSSNQPQHF. CDR3 DNA sequence: TGTGCCAGCAGTGAGAGGTTTTCAAGCAATCAGCCCCAGCATTTT.

The chain links TRBV7-2 to TRBJ2-5; D is perhaps TRBD2 (5 bases). The germline gives CDR1 SGHTA, CDR2 FQGNSA. Trimming left V 5 bases short and J 5 bases short, with 12 bases between. CDR3 length: 13 amino acids. The CDR3 region is CASSTPGTETQYF. The CDR3 coding sequence is TGTGCCAGCAGCACCCCGGGAACGGAGACCCAGTACTTC.

There are a few counts of this clone. The chain couples TRBV11-3 to TRBJ2-5; the match to TRBD1 covers 9 bases. The CDR3 sequence is 16 residues long. Germline V gene sequence: CDR1 SGHNT, CDR2 YENEEA. V was pared by 1 base and J by 3 bases, with 6 bases of the junction left unmatched. CDR3 sequence: CASSLAGTGKKETQYF. CDR3 DNA sequence: TGTGCCAGCAGCTTAGCCGGGACAGGGAAAAAAGAGACCCAGTACTTC.

This clone was seen just once. This sequence joins TRBV25-1 and TRBJ2-5; a possible D gene is TRBD2 (6 bases). The J call could be wrong; TRBJ2-7 is a better fit for the DNA end. The CDR3 totals 16 residues. Germline loops: CDR1 MGHDK, CDR2 SYGVNS. The DNA of the CDR3 is TGTGCCAGCAGTGAATCCCACCCCGGGAGTTCGTACGAGCAGTACTTC. Translation: CASSESHPGSSYEQYF.

The CDR3 region is CASSFKGQGQPQHF. The CDR3 nucleotides are TGTGCCAGCAGCTTCAAAGGACAGGGTCAGCCCCAGCATTTT. The chain combines TRBV7-9 with TRBJ1-5; 8 positions agree with TRBD1. V lost 3 bases and J lost 6; bases outside the gene matches: 4. There are 14 residues in the CDR3. Germline lookup yields CDR1 SEHNR and CDR2 FQNEAQ (reference sequence).

V gene TRBV12-5 combines with J gene TRBJ1-2; D remains unclear. Germline CDR1 reads LGHNT; CDR2 reads FRNRAP. The V end was cut by 3 bases, the J end by 2 bases, with 7 bases between. There are 13 residues in the CDR3. The CDR3 reads CASGLYQNYGYTF. DNA of the CDR3: TGTGCTAGTGGTTTATATCAGAACTATGGCTACACCTTC.

The V and J genes are TRBV5-1 and TRBJ2-3; D remains unclear. Trimming removed 0 bases at V and 6 bases at J, with 8 bases between. CDR1 SGHRS and CDR2 YFSETQ come from the germline V gene. The CDR3 has 13 residues. This CDR3 reads CASSLAFADTQYF. CDR3 bases: TGCGCCAGCAGCTTGGCCTTCGCGGATACGCAGTATTTT.

This clone was seen only once. The chain links TRBV7-3 to TRBJ2-5, with 7 bases that match TRBD2. Germline assignment: CDR1 SGHTA and CDR2 FQGTGA. The CDR3 spans 13 residues. The ends lost 10 bases at V and 4 bases at J; junction bases unmatched: 9. The CDR3 nucleotides read TGTGCCACCTCTTGGGGGAGGGGAGAGACCCAGTACTTC. It encodes CATSWGRGETQYF.

The gene calls are TRBV5-1 and TRBJ2-2; 10 bases fit TRBD1. This CDR3 comprises 17 residues. With V trimmed by 4 bases and J by 5 bases, 11 bases remained unmatched. Germline V gene sequence: CDR1 SGHRS, CDR2 YFSETQ. CDR3 protein: CASSGQGGAGGTGELFF. The CDR3 coding sequence is TGCGCCAGCAGCGGACAGGGGGGCGCCGGAGGTACCGGGGAGCTGTTTTTT.

V and J are TRBV19 and TRBJ2-1, with TRBD1 as a possible D gene (6 bases). V dropped 3 bases and J dropped 6 bases, with 15 bases sitting between them. Germline values: CDR1 LNHDA, CDR2 SQIVND (reference sequence). The CDR3 runs 15 residues. CDR3 in amino acids: CASSIPNRDRNEQFF. In DNA, the CDR3 is TGTGCCAGTAGTATCCCGAACAGGGATCGCAATGAGCAGTTCTTC.

J is TRBJ2-3 and V is TRBV6-1, with 10 nucleotides matching TRBD2. This CDR3 comprises 15 residues. The ends lost 5 bases at V and 6 bases at J; junction bases unmatched: 8. The germline gives CDR1 MNHNS, CDR2 SASEGT. CDR3 sequence: CASSLQREGPDTQYF. In nucleotides, the CDR3 is TGTGCCAGCAGTCTCCAGCGGGAGGGCCCGGATACGCAGTATTTT.

The chain carries TRBV28 and TRBJ2-3, with 7 bases lining up with TRBD1. With 4 bases clipped from V and 4 bases from J, the junction kept 11 bases outside the gene matches. The germline gives CDR1 MDHEN, CDR2 SYDVKM. The CDR3 sequence is 16 residues long. CDR3 DNA: TGTGCCAGCAGTTGGGTAGGGGGCGGATTGGCAGATACGCAGTATTTT. It yields the protein CASSWVGGGLADTQYF.

The V gene is TRBV4-1, the J gene TRBJ2-2, with D hard to call. V lost 0 bases, J lost 0 bases, and 8 bases lay in between. Germline-derived CDR1 and CDR2 are MGHRA and YSYEKL. The CDR3 totals 16 residues. This CDR3 reads CASSQESVANTGELFF. CDR3 bases: TGCGCCAGCAGCCAAGAGTCAGTCGCGAACACCGGGGAGCTGTTTTTT.

The chain recombines TRBV2 with TRBJ1-5, with 12 bases aligning to TRBD1. The V and J ends lost 6 bases and 7 bases, in that order; junction bases with no gene match: 4. The germline V gene has CDR1 SNHLY and CDR2 FYNNEI. The CDR3 consists of 14 residues. The CDR3, as DNA: TGTGCCAGCAGCGGGACAGGGGGCCGACAGCCCCAGCATTTT. This sequence encodes CASSGTGGRQPQHF.

The chain joins TRBV29-1 to TRBJ1-1; D possibly corresponds to TRBD1 (5 bases). V was clipped by 6 bases and J by 1 base, with 9 bases between them. CDR3 size: 12 residues. Germline values: CDR1 SQVTM, CDR2 ANQGSEA. CDR3 bases: TGCAGCGTCTCCGGGGGGAACACTGAAGCTTTCTTT. Encoded protein: CSVSGGNTEAFF.

This clone was counted a few times. The chain links TRBV7-9 to TRBJ1-1; D gene unclear. V shed 2 bases and J shed 2 bases, with 6 bases lying between them. In germline, CDR1 is SEHNR, CDR2 FQNEAQ (reference sequence). This CDR3 contains 13 residues. The CDR3 DNA reads as TGTGCCAGCAGCTTACAGGCAAACACTGAAGCTTTCTTT. It translates to CASSLQANTEAFF.

The rearrangement uses TRBV28 and TRBJ2-3; TRBD2 aligns across 13 bases. The CDR3 extends over 17 amino acids. Germline V gene sequence: CDR1 MDHEN, CDR2 SYDVKM. J was trimmed by 2 bases and V by 6 bases; bases with no gene match: 8. This CDR3 reads CASRLPGLAGFTDTQYF. The CDR3 bases are TGTGCCAGCAGACTACCGGGACTAGCGGGATTCACAGATACGCAGTATTTT.

The gene calls are TRBV7-8 and TRBJ1-2; the D gene is possibly TRBD1 (5 bases). The germline V gene encodes CDR1 SGHVS and CDR2 FQNEAQ. CDR3 size: 16 residues. V was shortened by 2 bases and J by 2 bases, with 15 bases between the two germline ends. CDR3 loop: CASSLSPGQINYGYTF. In nucleotides, the CDR3 is TGTGCCAGCAGCTTATCCCCCGGACAAATAAACTATGGCTACACCTTC.

The chain employs TRBV6-5 and TRBJ2-1, with D tentatively TRBD2 (5 bases). The ends were cut back, 6 bases at V and 3 bases at J, with 6 bases in the middle. The CDR3 runs to 12 residues. CDR1 and CDR2 (germline): MNHEY, SVGAGI. The DNA for the CDR3 is TGTGCCAGCAGCGACTACTACAATGAGCAGTTCTTC. Translation: CASSDYYNEQFF.

The chain joins TRBV11-3 to TRBJ2-1; a weak D match, TRBD1 (6 bases). Germline CDR1 SGHNT, CDR2 YENEEA. The V end lost 5 bases, the J end lost 3 bases, and 14 bases lay between the germline ends. This CDR3 contains 15 residues. CDR3 DNA sequence: TGTGCCAGCAGCCCGAAGGGGGAGCGCTACAATGAGCAGTTCTTC. It specifies CASSPKGERYNEQFF.

The rearrangement joins TRBV5-1 to TRBJ2-1; 8 positions match TRBD1. The CDR3 contains 15 residues. After removal of 4 bases from V and 6 bases from J, the junction contained 9 bases not matched to a gene. Germline CDR1 is SGHRS and CDR2 is YFSETQ. CDR3 amino acids: CASSRTGLSTNEQFF. DNA of the CDR3: TGCGCCAGCAGCCGGACAGGGCTAAGTACCAATGAGCAGTTCTTC. The entire variable domain, with the rest obtained from reference TRBV5-1 and TRBJ2-1, is as follows: KAGVTQTPRYLIKTRGQQVTLSCSPISGHRSVSWYQQTPGQGLQFLFEYFSETQRNKGNFPGRFSGRQFSNSRSEMNVSTLELGDSALYLCASSRTGLSTNEQFFGPGTRLTVL.

The rearrangement joins TRBV6-6 to TRBJ1-6; D is unresolved. CDR3 length: 15 residues. The germline V and J ends were trimmed by 2 bases and 7 bases, with 12 bases remaining between them. Germline V CDR1 and CDR2: MNHNY, SVGAGI (reference sequence). The CDR3, as DNA: TGTGCCAGCAGTTACATGTCCGGGAACAATTCACCCCTCCACTTT. This sequence encodes CASSYMSGNNSPLHF.

This sequence joins TRBV4-1 and TRBJ2-1; no clear D gene. V was trimmed by 3 bases and J by 8 bases, leaving 8 bases between them. CDR3 size: 12 residues. Germline loops: CDR1 MGHRA, CDR2 YSYEKL. The CDR3 bases are TGCGCCAGCAGCCATCTTTTCGATGAGCAGTTCTTC. Its translation is CASSHLFDEQFF.